This TCR beta chain was documented in a study of T cell repertoires and HLA-DP antigens. Study-level information: Donors were two male and one female, aged 18-to-29 to 60-to-69. Study-level results: Pre-culture clonality, about 0.036, was far below sorted CD137+ clonality of around 0.39. Against one allele, clones undetected before culture averaged approximately 39%; against the other, around 50%.

TCRdb's copy holds only in-frame clones and misses some; the assay was immunoSEQ multiplex PCR. Here the sample spans around 90,000 clones, around nine tenths being singletons. A word on this clone: Antigen unknown.

The receptor comes from a man aged 50 to 60 in good health and CMV-seronegative. The material sequenced was CD4+ T cells from PBMCs.

The chain's CDR3 is CASSWRGTGTDTQYF. CDR3 nucleotide sequence: TGTGCCAGCAGCTGGAGGGGAACCGGCACAGATACGCAGTATTTT. This chain joins TRBV11-2 and TRBJ2-3, with TRBD2 as a possible D gene (6 bases). Germline values: CDR1 SGHAT, CDR2 FQNNGV. The CDR3 runs 15 residues. The V gene lost 4 bases and the J gene lost 1 base, with 12 bases spanning the gap.